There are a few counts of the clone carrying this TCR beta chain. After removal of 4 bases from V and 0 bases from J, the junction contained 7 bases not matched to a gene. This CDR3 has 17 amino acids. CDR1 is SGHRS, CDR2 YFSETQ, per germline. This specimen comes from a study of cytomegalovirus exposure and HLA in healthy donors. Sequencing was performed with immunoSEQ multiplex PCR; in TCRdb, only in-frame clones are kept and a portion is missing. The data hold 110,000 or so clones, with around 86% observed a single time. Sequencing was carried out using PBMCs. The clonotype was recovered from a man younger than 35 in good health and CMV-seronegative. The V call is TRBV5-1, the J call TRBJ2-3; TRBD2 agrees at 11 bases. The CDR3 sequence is CASSRDLAGGSTDTQYF. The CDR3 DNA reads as TGCGCCAGCAGCCGTGACCTAGCGGGGGGCAGCACAGATACGCAGTATTTT.